One sample yielded the 27 T cell receptor beta chains listed below, sequenced in a study of blood T cells in healthy people across ages. PCR was performed a second time for about 6 to 12 cycles using a sample-barcoded 5' primer and a J-beta primer mix. TCRdb recomputed calls from the 5' RACE reads with MiXCR, one row per CDR3 protein. The sample has over 300,000 distinct CDR3 sequences; about 55% are singletons. Source material: blood. The receptors originated from a man between 60 and 75 years old in good health.

The V call is TRBV20-1, the J call TRBJ2-3; D possibly corresponds to TRBD1 (7 bases). CDR3 length equals 17 residues. The germline V gene has CDR1 DFQATT and CDR2 SNEGSKA (reference sequence). V lost 1 base, J lost 3 bases, and 20 bases lay in between. This chain's CDR3 is CSARAWGGGGVTDTQYF. The CDR3 DNA is TGCAGTGCTAGAGCTTGGGGTGGAGGGGGCGTTACAGATACGCAGTATTTT.

V is TRBV20-1 and J is TRBJ2-5; TRBD1 is a possible D gene (8 bases). Trimming left V 4 bases short and J 4 bases short, with 16 bases between. The CDR3 contains 14 residues. CDR1 and CDR2 from the germline V gene are DFQATT and SNEGSKA (reference sequence). CDR3 coding DNA: TGCAGTGCTACAAGACAGGGGAGGGTAGAGACCCAGTACTTC. Its translation: CSATRQGRVETQYF.

The gene calls are TRBV12-3 or TRBV12-4 and TRBJ2-1, with 8 bases lining up with TRBD2. The CDR3 runs to 15 residues. The trim removed 6 bases at V and 5 bases at J, leaving 9 bases unmatched. The CDR3 reads CASSPRTSPNNEQFF. Written as DNA, the CDR3 is TGTGCCAGCAGCCCCAGGACTAGCCCCAACAATGAGCAGTTCTTC.

The chain employs TRBV24-1 and TRBJ2-3, with a weak D call TRBD1 (5 bases). The CDR3 is 14 amino acids. Germline V lookup: CDR1 KGHDR, CDR2 SFDVKD. V lost 7 bases, J lost 2 bases, and 12 bases lay in between. The CDR3 is CATRQDDSTDTQYF. CDR3 nucleotides: TGTGCCACCAGACAGGATGATTCCACAGATACGCAGTATTTT.

The table lists this clonotype with a few counts. This chain joins TRBV18 and TRBJ2-7; D remains unclear. The J call may not be correct, given that the DNA end is closer to TRBJ2-5. Germline V lookup: CDR1 KGHSH, CDR2 LQKENI. This CDR3 comprises 16 residues. The CDR3 DNA sequence: TGTGCCAGCTCACCACAGAGAGGCGCTTTGAGGGAGACCCAGTACTTC. Protein sequence: CASSPQRGALRETQYF.

This clonotype was observed a few times. This sequence joins TRBV27 and TRBJ1-2; D ambiguous. Trimming shortened V by 6 bases and J by 4 bases, and 15 bases separated the two germline ends. The CDR3 sequence is 14 residues long. CDR1 and CDR2 (germline): MNHEY, SMNVEV (reference sequence). The CDR3 DNA reads as TGTGCCAGCAGCTACGGTGCGGGATCCTATGGCTACACCTTC. This encodes CASSYGAGSYGYTF.

This rearrangement joins TRBV7-2 to TRBJ1-4; D uncertain. The germline V gene has CDR1 SGHTA and CDR2 FQGNSA. Between the trimmed V and J ends, which lost 1 base and 7 bases, there was a span of 13 bases. The CDR3 is 15 amino acids. The CDR3 DNA reads TGTGCCAGCAGCTTAGACCACAGCAGGACTGAAAAACTGTTTTTT. This codes for CASSLDHSRTEKLFF.

The chain links TRBV20-1 to TRBJ1-2; no reliable D call. The germline CDR1 and CDR2 sequences are DFQATT and SNEGSKA (reference sequence). This CDR3 contains 12 residues. Trimming stripped 4 bases from V and 4 bases from J, with 10 bases between. The CDR3 DNA follows: TGCAGTGCTACGGCAGCCACCTATGGCTACACCTTC. Protein sequence: CSATAATYGYTF.

The count of this clonotype is one. The V call is TRBV9, the J call TRBJ2-3; possibly TRBD1 for D (6 bases). Per the germline V gene, CDR1 is SGDLS and CDR2 is YYNGEE. This CDR3 has 16 residues. Trimming left V 4 bases short and J 2 bases short, with 17 bases between. The CDR3 nucleotides read TGTGCCAGCAGCCCAGGGACAAGGCGAGACACAGATACGCAGTATTTT. Its protein is CASSPGTRRDTDTQYF.

This clonotype was seen more than once but under ten times. The CDR3 sequence: CASRAGQNTGELFF. Here the CDR3 DNA reads TGTGCCAGCAGGGCGGGACAAAACACCGGGGAGCTGTTTTTT. The chain has TRBV7-2 and TRBJ2-2; tentatively, D is TRBD1 or TRBD2 (6 bases each). Germline lookup yields CDR1 SGHTA and CDR2 FQGNSA. There are 14 residues in the CDR3. Trimming took 6 bases from V and 2 from J, leaving 10 bases between them.

This rearrangement joins TRBV12-3 or TRBV12-4 to TRBJ2-5; 7 bases are a match to TRBD1. The CDR3 has 13 amino acids. With 5 bases clipped from V and 11 bases from J, the junction kept 11 bases outside the gene matches. The CDR3 loop is CASSAGTAGEQYF. CDR3 DNA: TGTGCCAGCAGTGCAGGGACAGCAGGGGAGCAGTACTTC.

This chain links TRBV6-5 with TRBJ2-5, with D hard to call. This CDR3 comprises 13 residues. Germline CDR1 reads MNHEY; CDR2 reads SVGAGI. V lost 4 bases and J 7 bases, leaving 13 bases between the germline ends. Written as DNA, the CDR3 is TGTGCCAGCAGTTCCCCTTCCTTGGGGACCCAGTACTTC. It specifies CASSSPSLGTQYF.

A single count supports this clonotype. J is TRBJ1-5 and V is TRBV20-1; 9 bases align to TRBD1. Per germline, CDR1 DFQATT and CDR2 SNEGSKA (reference sequence). This CDR3 is built from 15 residues. Germline trimming cut 3 bases from V and 3 bases from J; bases unmatched to any gene: 6. The CDR3 DNA sequence: TGCAGTGCTAGCCCCGGGACAGGGCTCAATCAGCCCCAGCATTTT. It translates to CSASPGTGLNQPQHF.

This clonotype was found a few times. The V gene is TRBV27, the J gene TRBJ1-2, with D perhaps matching TRBD1 (5 bases). The CDR3 spans 13 residues. CDR1 MNHEY and CDR2 SMNVEV come from the germline V gene (reference sequence). V lost 5 bases and J 4 bases, leaving 11 bases between the germline ends. The CDR3 is CASSQAGLYGYTF. The CDR3 DNA sequence: TGTGCCAGCAGTCAGGCAGGGCTCTATGGCTACACCTTC.

V and J are TRBV7-2 and TRBJ2-1, with 7 bases aligning to TRBD1. Trimming took 5 bases from V and 4 from J; bases not matched to a gene: 2. CDR1 is SGHTA, CDR2 FQGNSA, per germline. CDR3 size: 13 residues. CDR3 in amino acids: CASSGDRYNEQFF. As DNA, the CDR3 is TGTGCCAGCAGCGGGGACAGATACAATGAGCAGTTCTTC.

The rearrangement uses TRBV4-1 and TRBJ1-2; no reliable D call. Deletions cut 1 base from V and 4 bases from J, with 13 bases between. CDR1 is MGHRA and CDR2 is YSYEKL in the germline V gene. The CDR3 length is 15 residues. CDR3 sequence: CASSQVEGVGYGYTF. The DNA of the CDR3 is TGCGCCAGCAGCCAAGTTGAGGGTGTCGGCTATGGCTACACCTTC.

As regards this clonotype: A much larger clone lies one base from this, so it may be a read error. The V gene is TRBV20-1, the J gene TRBJ1-2; the D is unclear. V was trimmed by 6 bases and J by 6 bases, leaving 17 bases between them. Germline CDR1 is DFQATT and CDR2 is SNEGSKA (reference sequence). The CDR3 loop spans 13 amino acids. The CDR3 spells CSAPLAGSHGYTF. The DNA for the CDR3 is TGCAGTGCCCCCTTGGCGGGATCCCATGGCTACACCTTC.

Note on this clonotype: At one end, the junction sequence differs from germline, possibly due to a read error. The J gene is TRBJ2-1, the V gene TRBV6-2 or TRBV6-3; D is perhaps TRBD1 or TRBD2 (6 bases each). The CDR3 contains 15 residues. The germline gives CDR1 MNHEY, CDR2 SVGEGT. The CDR3 loop is CAGSYPQGGHNEQFF. The CDR3 nucleotides are TGTGCCGGCAGTTACCCCCAAGGGGGGCACAATGAGCAGTTCTTC.

CDR3 nucleotides: TGTGCCAGCAGCCTGATTGGGAAGAACACTGAAGCTTTCTTT. Its translation: CASSLIGKNTEAFF. J is TRBJ1-1 and V is TRBV11-2; no reliable D call. The CDR3 runs to 14 residues. Germline V CDR1 and CDR2: SGHAT, FQNNGV. V dropped 5 bases and J dropped 1 base, with 11 bases sitting between them.

This chain connects TRBV5-1 to TRBJ2-7, with TRBD2 matching over 8 bases. Near its end, the DNA agrees better with TRBJ2-5, so the J call may be wrong. The CDR3 spans 15 residues. The germline gives CDR1 SGHRS, CDR2 YFSETQ. CDR3: CASSAAPGTRETQYF. CDR3 DNA: TGCGCCAGCAGCGCCGCCCCCGGGACTAGGGAGACCCAGTACTTC.

A few counts support this clonotype. This chain uses TRBV7-9 with TRBJ2-1; D not certain. From germline, CDR1 is SEHNR and CDR2 FQNEAQ (reference sequence). V shed 2 bases and J shed 4 bases, with 6 bases lying between them. CDR3 size: 13 residues. In DNA, the CDR3 is TGTGCCAGCAGCTTATTGGGTTACAATGAGCAGTTCTTC. Translating gives CASSLLGYNEQFF.

The V gene is TRBV9, the J gene TRBJ2-2; 8 bases align to TRBD2. The CDR3 has 17 residues. Germline CDR1 reads SGDLS; CDR2 reads YYNGEE. The ends lost 0 bases at V and 7 bases at J; junction bases unmatched: 11. The CDR3 sequence: CASSVGSSSGKGGELFF. In DNA, the CDR3 is TGTGCCAGCAGCGTAGGATCGAGTAGCGGGAAAGGCGGGGAGCTGTTTTTT.

The V call is TRBV6-5, the J call TRBJ2-2; D remains unclear. Trimming removed 7 bases at V and 1 base at J, with 10 bases between. The CDR3 totals 14 residues. Per germline, CDR1 MNHEY and CDR2 SVGAGI. In DNA form, the CDR3 reads TGTGCCAGCAAACCCAGGCGGAACACCGGGGAGCTGTTTTTT. Translating it yields CASKPRRNTGELFF.

The chain carries TRBV6-2 or TRBV6-3 and TRBJ2-4; perhaps TRBD2 as D (6 bases). The CDR3 totals 13 residues. V was clipped by 11 bases and J by 1 base, with 12 bases between them. Germline-derived CDR1 and CDR2 are MNHEY and SVGEGT. The CDR3 sequence is CASRGNAKNIQYF. In DNA, the CDR3 is TGTGCCTCCCGGGGGAATGCCAAAAACATTCAGTACTTC.

This clonotype has only a few counts. The rearrangement uses TRBV20-1 and TRBJ1-1, with no clear D. V was pared by 3 bases and J by 3 bases, with 8 bases between. Germline CDR1 is DFQATT and CDR2 is SNEGSKA (reference sequence). CDR3 length: 12 amino acids. The CDR3 here is CSARRTYTEAFF. CDR3 in DNA: TGCAGTGCTAGGCGCACATACACTGAAGCTTTCTTT.

V gene TRBV20-1 combines with J gene TRBJ1-4; D call uncertain. Germline V gene data show CDR1 as DFQATT and CDR2 as SNEGSKA (reference sequence). This CDR3 is built from 12 residues. In nucleotides, the CDR3 is TGCAGCGCTCCCGGGTTTAATGAAAAACTGTTTTTT. Its translation: CSAPGFNEKLFF.

This rearrangement joins TRBV30 to TRBJ2-3; a weak D match, TRBD1 (6 bases). CDR1 GTSNPN and CDR2 SVGIG come from the germline V gene (reference sequence). Between the trimmed V and J ends, which lost 8 bases and 6 bases, there was a span of 18 bases. CDR3 size: 13 residues. The CDR3 reads CAHGAGGQDTQYF. The CDR3 DNA reads as TGTGCCCATGGGGCTGGGGGCCAGGATACGCAGTATTTT.